Listed below are T cell receptor beta chains from one sample, sequenced in a study of shared clonotypes between healthy human individuals. Assay used: immunoSEQ multiplex PCR; TCRdb lists only in-frame clones, some missing. The data contain about 710,000 clones, 55% to 80% of them singletons. Sample: memory CD4+ T cells sorted from blood. These receptors were collected from a woman aged 25 to 39 in good health. The CDR3 runs from the conserved cysteine through the conserved F or W. D genes are given only for firm matches. Clone size is not always given. Where it is, it says once, few, many or a class for expanded clones.

clone_size d_call j_call v_call cdr3_aa cdr3_nt
few NA TRBJ2-5 TRBV7-2 CASILQQLALETQYF TGTGCCAGCATCCTCCAACAACTAGCCCTGGAGACCCAGTACTTC
NA TRBD1 TRBJ1-2 TRBV2 CASSQPRAGGFSYGYTF TGTGCCAGCAGCCAGCCTAGGGCAGGGGGCTTTTCCTATGGCTACACCTTC
NA NA TRBJ1-1 TRBV7-2 CASSLGSPGITEAFF TGTGCCAGCAGCTTAGGGTCCCCGGGAATCACTGAAGCTTTCTTT
NA NA TRBJ2-1 TRBV5-4 CASSLGTYQPGFF TGTGCCAGCAGCTTAGGGACCTACCAACCGGGGTTCTTC
NA NA TRBJ2-4 TRBV18 CASSPPGRSQNIQYF TGTGCCAGCTCACCCCCCGGGCGCAGCCAAAACATTCAGTACTTC
NA NA TRBJ2-1 TRBV21-1 CARIDGGGALNEQFF TGTGCCAGAATCGACGGGGGAGGCGCTCTCAATGAGCAGTTCTTC
NA TRBD1 TRBJ1-5 TRBV6-5 CASSSGTGGQPQHF TGTGCCAGCAGTTCCGGGACAGGGGGCCAGCCCCAGCATTTT
NA NA TRBJ2-3 TRBV2 CASSATTMMDTQYF TGTGCCAGCAGTGCGACAACGATGATGGATACGCAGTATTTT
few NA TRBJ2-1 TRBV30 CASLKGAYNEQFF TGTGCCAGCCTCAAGGGGGCCTACAATGAGCAGTTCTTC
once NA TRBJ1-2 TRBV14 CASSQLSNYGYTF TGTGCCAGCAGCCAACTATCTAACTATGGCTACACCTTC
NA TRBD2 TRBJ2-1 TRBV6-5 CASSRTSGLYNEQFF TGTGCCAGCAGCCGGACTAGCGGACTCTACAATGAGCAGTTCTTC
NA NA TRBJ2-2 TRBV5-4 CASSLGVGELFF TGTGCCAGCAGCTTGGGTGTGGGGGAGCTGTTTTTT
NA TRBD2 TRBJ2-1 TRBV7-9 CASSLAGRSSYNEQFF TGTGCCAGCAGCTTAGCCGGGAGGAGCTCCTACAATGAGCAGTTCTTC
NA TRBD1 TRBJ2-7 TRBV6-4 CASSDWRQGLHEQYF TGTGCCAGCAGTGACTGGAGACAGGGTCTGCACGAGCAGTACTTC
once NA TRBJ1-5 TRBV10-2 CASSYLQGQPQHF TGCGCCAGCAGTTATTTACAGGGACAGCCCCAGCATTTT
NA TRBD2 TRBJ2-7 TRBV23-1 CASSQSSGRSYEQYF TGCGCCAGCAGTCAATCTAGCGGGAGGTCCTACGAGCAGTACTTC
few TRBD1 TRBJ1-2 TRBV5-1 CASSGGTGDYGYTF TGCGCCAGCAGCGGAGGGACAGGGGACTATGGCTACACCTTC
NA TRBD1 TRBJ1-4 TRBV2 CASGGQAANEKLFF TGTGCCAGCGGAGGACAGGCTGCTAATGAAAAACTGTTTTTT
few NA TRBJ1-2 TRBV29-1 CSVERGTNYGYTF TGCAGCGTTGAACGGGGGACGAACTATGGCTACACCTTC
NA NA TRBJ1-2 TRBV29-1 CSVPRGLSLDGYTF TGCAGCGTTCCTAGAGGTTTGAGTCTCGATGGCTACACCTTC
NA NA TRBJ2-1 TRBV6-5 CASTVTGTGEQFF TGTGCCAGCACCGTAACAGGGACCGGTGAGCAGTTCTTC
NA TRBD2 TRBJ2-3 TRBV5-1 CASRPGTSGTDTQYF TGCGCCAGCAGACCCGGGACTAGCGGCACAGATACGCAGTATTTT
NA NA TRBJ2-7 TRBV5-1 CASSRGGESYEQYF TGCGCCAGCAGCCGTGGTGGGGAATCCTACGAGCAGTACTTC
NA NA TRBJ2-3 TRBV11-3 CASSSGTTSTDTQYF TGTGCCAGCAGCTCGGGCACAACTAGCACAGATACGCAGTATTTT
NA NA TRBJ1-2 TRBV7-9 CASSSNVQTYTF TGTGCCAGCAGCTCTAACGTGCAGACCTACACCTTC
many NA TRBJ2-1 TRBV7-6 CASSLLSGSFNEQFF TGTGCCAGCAGCTTACTAAGCGGGTCTTTCAATGAGCAGTTCTTC
NA NA TRBJ1-4 TRBV6-5 CASSYSGLLGEKLFF TGTGCCAGCAGTTACTCTGGCCTCTTAGGCGAAAAACTGTTTTTT
NA NA TRBJ2-4 TRBV19 CASTPGINIQYF TGTGCCAGTACCCCAGGGATAAACATTCAGTACTTC
NA TRBD1 TRBJ1-5 TRBV4-1 CASSLTGNDQPQHF TGCGCCAGCAGTCTGACAGGGAACGATCAGCCCCAGCATTTT
NA NA TRBJ2-7 TRBV27 CASPPVAAIYEQYF TGTGCCAGCCCCCCGGTGGCAGCTATCTACGAGCAGTACTTC
NA TRBD2 TRBJ2-7 TRBV11-2 CASSLVRTSGRAGYEQYF TGTGCCAGCAGCTTAGTCAGGACTAGCGGGAGGGCCGGGTACGAGCAGTACTTC
once NA TRBJ1-2 TRBV6-1 CASSENGGPGYGYTF TGTGCCAGCAGTGAAAACGGGGGGCCGGGCTATGGCTACACCTTC
NA TRBD1 TRBJ2-7 TRBV20-1 CSAKRDSAQYF TGCAGTGCTAAGAGGGACAGCGCGCAGTACTTC
NA NA TRBJ1-6 TRBV14 CASSQVIYSPLHF TGTGCCAGCAGCCAAGTGATTTATTCACCCCTCCACTTT
NA TRBD1 TRBJ1-5 TRBV6-6 CASTDRGRQPQHF TGTGCCAGCACCGACAGGGGAAGGCAGCCCCAGCATTTT
NA TRBD1 TRBJ2-3 TRBV5-1 CASSLGQGPPTDTQYF TGCGCCAGCAGCCTCGGACAGGGGCCCCCCACAGATACGCAGTATTTT
NA TRBD1 TRBJ2-3 TRBV5-1 CASRTGASSTDTQYF TGCGCCAGCAGAACAGGGGCTTCCAGCACAGATACGCAGTATTTT
NA NA TRBJ2-3 TRBV9 CASSVFQSDTQYF TGTGCCAGCAGCGTATTTCAATCCGATACGCAGTATTTT
NA NA TRBJ2-5 TRBV10-2 CASSAVGRERPQYF TGCGCCAGCAGTGCGGTTGGGAGAGAGAGGCCCCAGTACTTC
few TRBD1 TRBJ1-2 TRBV10-3 CAISPGQGRRDGYTF TGTGCCATCAGTCCGGGACAGGGAAGGCGGGATGGCTACACCTTC
NA TRBD1 TRBJ1-5 TRBV6-1 CASSAWTGEGQPQHF TGTGCCAGCAGTGCCTGGACAGGGGAGGGACAGCCCCAGCATTTT
once NA TRBJ2-1 TRBV27 CASIQLGGHSYNEQFF TGTGCCAGCATCCAACTAGGGGGGCACTCCTACAATGAGCAGTTCTTC
NA NA TRBJ2-7 TRBV28 CASSDAAGTPTYEQYF TGTGCCAGCAGTGATGCCGCCGGGACACCTACCTACGAGCAGTACTTC
few TRBD2 TRBJ2-2 TRBV30 CAWKWGGPGELFF TGTGCCTGGAAATGGGGGGGTCCCGGGGAGCTGTTTTTT
NA NA TRBJ2-2 TRBV2 CASREDSGELFF TGTGCCAGCAGGGAGGACAGCGGGGAGCTGTTTTTT
NA NA TRBJ2-1 TRBV6-1 CASSEQVEQFF TGTGCCAGCAGTGAACAGGTTGAGCAGTTCTTC
many TRBD2 TRBJ2-5 TRBV28 CASSFSGTSLQTQYF TGTGCCAGCAGTTTTTCCGGGACTAGTTTACAGACCCAGTACTTC
NA TRBD2 TRBJ2-1 TRBV5-1 CASSWSSGGYNEQFF TGCGCCAGCAGCTGGTCTAGCGGGGGGTACAATGAGCAGTTCTTC
NA TRBD2 TRBJ2-7 TRBV2 CASMVGTTYEQYF TGTGCCAGCATGGTGGGGACTACCTACGAGCAGTACTTT
NA TRBD2 TRBJ2-1 TRBV5-4 CASSFGGLENNEQFF TGTGCCAGCAGCTTCGGGGGACTAGAAAACAATGAGCAGTTCTTC